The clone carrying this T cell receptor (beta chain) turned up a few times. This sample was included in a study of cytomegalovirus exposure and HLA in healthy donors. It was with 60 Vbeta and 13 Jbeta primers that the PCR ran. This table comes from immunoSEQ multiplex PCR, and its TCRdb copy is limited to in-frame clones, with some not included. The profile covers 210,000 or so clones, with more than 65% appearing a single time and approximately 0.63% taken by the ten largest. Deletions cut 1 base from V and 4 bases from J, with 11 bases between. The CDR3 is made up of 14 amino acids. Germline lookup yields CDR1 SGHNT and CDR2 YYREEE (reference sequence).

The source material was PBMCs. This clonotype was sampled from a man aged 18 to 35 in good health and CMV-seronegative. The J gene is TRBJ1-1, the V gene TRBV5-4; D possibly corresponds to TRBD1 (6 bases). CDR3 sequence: CASSLTGTPTEAFF. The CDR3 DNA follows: TGTGCCAGCAGCTTGACCGGGACACCCACTGAAGCTTTCTTT.